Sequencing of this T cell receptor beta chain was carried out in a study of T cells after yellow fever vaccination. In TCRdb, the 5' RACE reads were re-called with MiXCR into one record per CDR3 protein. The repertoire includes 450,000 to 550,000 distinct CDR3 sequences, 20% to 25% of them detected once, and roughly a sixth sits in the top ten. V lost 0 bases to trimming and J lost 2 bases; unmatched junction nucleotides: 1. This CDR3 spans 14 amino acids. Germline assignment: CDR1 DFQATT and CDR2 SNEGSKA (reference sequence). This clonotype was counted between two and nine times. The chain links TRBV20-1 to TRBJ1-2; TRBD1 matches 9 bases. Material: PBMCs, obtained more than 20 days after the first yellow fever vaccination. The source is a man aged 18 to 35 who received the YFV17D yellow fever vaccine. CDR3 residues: CSAREGTGNYGYTF. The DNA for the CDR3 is TGCAGTGCTAGAGAGGGGACAGGGAACTATGGCTACACCTTC.